This TCR beta chain was sequenced for a study of blood T cell repertoires in COVID-19. About the study: The United States, Italy and Spain provided the acute and convalescent COVID-19 samples. Sources were T cells, B-cell-depleted T cells, or PBMCs; the material itself was cDNA or gDNA.

Here immunoSEQ multiplex PCR was the method, and the copy in TCRdb shows in-frame clones only, minus some. Counted here are approximately 300,000 clones, roughly 90% occurring once; the ten biggest clones make up approximately 4.2%. The CDR3 length is 13 residues. Germline V gene data show CDR1 as SQVTM and CDR2 as ANQGSEA. J lost 0 bases, V lost 7 bases, and 6 bases had no gene match. Sequenced sample: peripheral blood. The sequence was collected from a man aged 40-49 years with acute or convalescent COVID-19. J is TRBJ2-7 and V is TRBV29-1, with TRBD1 identical over 7 bases. The CDR3 region has the DNA TGCAGCGCCCGGACAGGTTCCTCCTACGAGCAGTACTTC. It codes for CSARTGSSYEQYF.